The 31 T cell receptor beta chains below come from one sample, sequenced in a study of blood T cell repertoires in COVID-19. The data were produced by immunoSEQ multiplex PCR, yet TCRdb's version contains in-frame clones alone and is incomplete. The sample carries about 61,000 clones, about 78% recorded once. The sequenced material came from peripheral blood. The receptors shown here come from a man at least 80 years old with active or convalescent COVID-19.

The chain has TRBV6-6 and TRBJ2-1, with 7 bases lining up with TRBD2. Germline values: CDR1 MNHNY, CDR2 SVGAGI (reference sequence). V dropped 4 bases and J dropped 8; count of bases not matched to a gene: 5. The CDR3 sequence is 13 residues long. The CDR3 spells CASSLPSGDEQFF. The CDR3 DNA is TGTGCCAGCAGTTTACCTAGCGGAGATGAGCAGTTCTTC.

The rearrangement links TRBV2 to TRBJ1-6; perhaps TRBD1 as D (6 bases). The CDR3 totals 14 residues. The germline gives CDR1 SNHLY, CDR2 FYNNEI. V lost 10 bases, J lost 8 bases, and 18 bases lay in between. CDR3 DNA sequence: TGTGCCACCCAAGAGGGGGGGTTGGATTCACCCCTCCACTTT. It codes for CATQEGGLDSPLHF.

The chain links TRBV18 to TRBJ1-5; D possibly corresponds to TRBD1 (6 bases). The V end was cut by 1 base, the J end by 7 bases, with 8 bases between. In germline, CDR1 is KGHSH, CDR2 LQKENI. The CDR3 has 13 amino acids. CDR3 loop: CASSPRGGQPQHF. The CDR3 nucleotides are TGTGCCAGCTCACCACGAGGGGGACAGCCCCAGCATTTT.

This chain uses TRBV3-1 (or the pseudogene TRBV3-2) with TRBJ1-4; 11 bases are shared with TRBD1. Germline lookup yields CDR1 LGHDT and CDR2 YNNKEL (reference sequence). The junction had 3 bases not matched to a gene; V was cut back by 1 base and J by 8 bases. The CDR3 loop spans 15 amino acids. CDR3 sequence (DNA): TGTGCCAGCAGCCAAGCCGGGACAGGGGGGGAAAAACTGTTTTTT. It is translated as CASSQAGTGGEKLFF.

The chain carries TRBV12-2 and TRBJ1-2; TRBD1, the table's D call, was not compared with the DNA. TRBV12-2 represents a pseudogene. CDR3 length: 16 residues. The CDR3 region is CASRRQGMIRPNDYTF. CDR3 coding DNA: TGTGCAAGTCGACGACAGGGGATGATTCGGCCCAATGACTACACCTTC.

In this sample, this clone turned up a few times. This CDR3 is CASSPSGGDTGELFF. The CDR3 nucleotides read TGTGCCAGTAGCCCTAGCGGGGGGGACACCGGGGAGCTGTTTTTT. The genes are TRBV19 and TRBJ2-2; TRBD2 agrees at 12 bases. The CDR3 has 15 amino acids. CDR1 LNHDA and CDR2 SQIVND come from the germline V gene (reference sequence). With 6 bases clipped from V and 3 bases from J, the junction kept 2 bases outside the gene matches.

The chain joins TRBV7-2 to TRBJ1-4; D gene ambiguous. V was pared by 1 base and J by 10 bases, with 13 bases between. This CDR3 has 14 residues. Germline assignment: CDR1 SGHTA and CDR2 FQGNSA. The CDR3 DNA sequence: TGTGCCAGCAGCTTAGTGTGGGGAGTTGGAAAACTGTTTTTT. Residues: CASSLVWGVGKLFF. The variable domain in full, completed from reference TRBV7-2 and TRBJ1-4, reads GAGVSQSPSNKVTEKGKDVELRCDPISGHTALYWYRQSLGQGLEFLIYFQGNSAPDKSGLPSDRFSAERTGGSVSTLTIQRTQQEDSAVYLCASSLVWGVGKLFFGSGTQLSVL.

This clone has a handful of counts. The chain carries TRBV7-9 and TRBJ1-6; possible D gene TRBD1, 6 bases. There are 13 residues in the CDR3. V was shortened by 2 bases and J by 9 bases, with 8 bases between the two germline ends. CDR1 is SEHNR, CDR2 FQNEAQ, per germline (reference sequence). The CDR3 nucleotides read TGTGCCAGCAGCTTAATGGACAGTTCACCCCTCCACTTT. It encodes CASSLMDSSPLHF.

Only one count was recorded for this clone. The J gene is TRBJ2-5, the V gene TRBV7-9; TRBD2 agrees at 13 bases. Per the germline V gene, CDR1 is SEHNR and CDR2 is FQNEAQ (reference sequence). J was trimmed by 4 bases and V by 1 base; bases with no gene match: 0. The CDR3 consists of 15 residues. CDR3 sequence (DNA): TGTGCCAGCAGCTTAGGGACTAGCGGGGGAGAGACCCAGTACTTC. Translation gives CASSLGTSGGETQYF. The complete variable domain, with remaining parts taken from reference TRBV7-9 and TRBJ2-5, reads DTGVSQNPRHKITKRGQNVTFRCDPISEHNRLYWYRQTLGQGPEFLTYFQNEAQLEKSRLLSDRFSAERPKGSFSTLEIQRTEQGDSAMYLCASSLGTSGGETQYFGPGTRLLVL.

This clone was found a few times. The chain employs TRBV29-1 and TRBJ1-2; 11 bases are a match to TRBD1. The germline V gene encodes CDR1 SQVTM and CDR2 ANQGSEA. V shed 8 bases, J shed 6 bases, and the junction held 14 bases outside the gene matches. The CDR3 spans 15 residues. The CDR3 here is CSLHELGQGADGYTF. Written as DNA, the CDR3 is TGCAGCCTTCACGAACTCGGACAGGGGGCGGATGGCTACACCTTC.

The chain is built from TRBV5-1 and TRBJ2-7, with 7 bases matching TRBD2. CDR3 length: 14 residues. Looked up from germline, CDR1 is SGHRS and CDR2 is YFSETQ. Trimming cost V 7 bases and J 4 bases; bases outside gene matches: 11. For the CDR3, the DNA is TGCGCCAGCCGTGCCGGGACTACGCTATACGAGCAGTACTTC. This encodes CASRAGTTLYEQYF.

The chain is built from TRBV6-5 and TRBJ2-7; D perhaps matches TRBD2 (5 bases). Trimming took off 7 bases at V and 9 bases at J, with 19 bases between the two ends. The CDR3 runs to 13 residues. Germline CDR1 is MNHEY and CDR2 is SVGAGI. DNA for the CDR3: TGTGCCAGCACCGAAACAGTCGGGGAGCGGCAGTACTTC. Protein: CASTETVGERQYF.

This clone was observed a few times. V and J are TRBV19 and TRBJ2-7, with 13 bases matching TRBD2. Germline CDR1 and CDR2: LNHDA and SQIVND (reference sequence). J gave up 1 base and V 5 bases, and 2 bases lay outside the gene matches. The CDR3 is 15 residues long. CDR3 residues: CASSPGLAGSYEQYF. In nucleotides, the CDR3 is TGTGCCAGTAGTCCGGGACTAGCGGGATCCTACGAGCAGTACTTC.

The rearrangement joins TRBV6-6 to TRBJ2-7; TRBD1 agrees at 7 bases. J was trimmed by 3 bases and V by 10 bases; bases with no gene match: 6. CDR1 is MNHNY, CDR2 SVGAGI, per germline (reference sequence). The CDR3 has 12 residues. CDR3 bases: TGTGCCACCAGCAGGGGGAACTACGAGCAGTACTTC. Protein: CATSRGNYEQYF.

The genes are TRBV7-6 and TRBJ2-7, with TRBD1 identical over 7 bases. V was clipped by 5 bases and J by 1 base; unmatched bases: 8. Per germline, CDR1 SGHVS and CDR2 FNYEAQ. The length of the CDR3 is 15 residues. The CDR3 DNA reads as TGTGCCAGCAGCAGAGGACAGGAGCGGTCCTACGAGCAGTACTTC. Translating gives CASSRGQERSYEQYF.

The V call is TRBV29-1, the J call TRBJ2-7; 9 nucleotides align to TRBD1. The CDR3 contains 17 residues. V gave up 4 bases and J gave up 0 bases; unmatched junction bases: 13. Germline V CDR1 and CDR2: SQVTM, ANQGSEA. The CDR3 DNA reads as TGCAGCGTTGTTCGGCGAAGGACAGGGGTAATCTCCTACGAGCAGTACTTC. Protein sequence: CSVVRRRTGVISYEQYF.

The CDR3 coding sequence is TGTGCCAGCAGTTCCTCCCGGGGGGGCAATTACAATGAGCAGTTCTTC. It specifies CASSSSRGGNYNEQFF. The V call is TRBV27, the J call TRBJ2-1; 8 positions match TRBD2. CDR1 is MNHEY and CDR2 is SMNVEV in the germline V gene (reference sequence). The CDR3 runs to 16 residues. Unmatched junction bases numbered 9, after V lost 4 bases and J lost 4 bases.

This sequence joins TRBV6-2 or TRBV6-3 and TRBJ1-6; no reliable D call. From germline, CDR1 is MNHEY and CDR2 SVGEGT. The germline V and J ends were trimmed by 0 bases and 15 bases, with 12 bases remaining between them. The CDR3 length is 13 residues. CDR3: CASSYSILVLLHF. DNA for the CDR3: TGTGCCAGCAGTTACTCGATATTAGTCCTCCTCCACTTT.

The chain joins TRBV11-2 to TRBJ1-6; TRBD1 matches 7 bases. The germline CDR1 and CDR2 sequences are SGHAT and FQNNGV. V dropped 5 bases and J dropped 2; count of bases not matched to a gene: 6. The CDR3 loop spans 16 amino acids. The CDR3 region is CASSLGQEAYNSPLHF. In DNA form, the CDR3 reads TGTGCCAGCAGCCTCGGACAGGAGGCCTATAATTCACCCCTCCACTTT.

V gene TRBV5-1 combines with J gene TRBJ1-4, with a tentative D call TRBD1 (5 bases). The CDR3 contains 15 residues. Trimming stripped 0 bases from V and 4 bases from J, with 10 bases between. Germline values: CDR1 SGHRS, CDR2 YFSETQ. The CDR3 DNA reads TGCGCCAGCAGCTTGGCGTCAGGGCGTAATGAAAAACTGTTTTTT. The encoded protein is CASSLASGRNEKLFF.

The chain joins TRBV6-2 or TRBV6-3 to TRBJ1-2, with D perhaps TRBD1 (6 bases). Trimming removed 2 bases from V and 3 bases from J, with 19 bases in between. The CDR3 loop spans 17 amino acids. CDR1 and CDR2 (germline): MNHEY, SVGEGT. As DNA, the CDR3 is TGTGCCAGCAGTTACCCCACCTGGGGGCCCAGCGACTATGGCTACACCTTC. This sequence encodes CASSYPTWGPSDYGYTF.

J is TRBJ2-7 and V is TRBV7-6; TRBD1 aligns across 8 bases. There are 13 residues in the CDR3. Per the germline V gene, CDR1 is SGHVS and CDR2 is FNYEAQ. V shed 5 bases and J 5 bases; nucleotides not matched to a gene: 5. The DNA of the CDR3 is TGTGCCAGCAGCCCAACAGGGGGTAACGAGCAGTACTTC. This translates into CASSPTGGNEQYF.

The chain has TRBV20-1 and TRBJ1-5; the D is unclear. The CDR3 totals 12 residues. Looked up from germline, CDR1 is DFQATT and CDR2 is SNEGSKA (reference sequence). V was trimmed by 3 bases and J by 7 bases, leaving 10 bases between them. The DNA for the CDR3 is TGCAGTGCTAGTAGCGCGAAACAGCCCCAGCATTTT. This codes for CSASSAKQPQHF.

The V call is TRBV6-5, the J call TRBJ2-2; no clear D gene. The CDR3 contains 12 residues. With 6 bases removed from V and 7 bases from J, the gap between germline ends came to 9 bases. CDR1 is MNHEY, CDR2 SVGAGI, per germline. CDR3: CASSNTFGELFF. CDR3 bases: TGTGCCAGCAGCAACACCTTCGGGGAGCTGTTTTTT.

The rearrangement uses TRBV2 and TRBJ2-5; TRBD2 aligns across 11 bases. Germline assignment: CDR1 SNHLY and CDR2 FYNNEI. The CDR3 length is 16 residues. Germline trimming cut 5 bases from V and 4 bases from J; bases unmatched to any gene: 9. The DNA of the CDR3 is TGTGCCAGCAGTAACAGCTTAGCGGGGGGGCCAGAGACCCAGTACTTC. This encodes CASSNSLAGGPETQYF.

This clone was counted between two and nine times. The V gene is TRBV11-2, the J gene TRBJ1-3; D may be TRBD1 (5 bases). Trimming took off 5 bases at V and 7 bases at J, with 12 bases between the two ends. Germline assignment: CDR1 SGHAT and CDR2 FQNNGV. The CDR3 runs to 13 residues. CDR3 sequence reads: CASSAGIWNTIYF. CDR3 nucleotides: TGTGCCAGCAGCGCAGGGATCTGGAACACCATATATTTT.

The rearrangement joins TRBV24-1 to TRBJ2-7; D is undetermined. Trimming took 4 bases from V and 1 from J, leaving 7 bases between them. The CDR3 consists of 13 residues. CDR1 KGHDR and CDR2 SFDVKD come from the germline V gene. In DNA, the CDR3 is TGTGCCACCAGTGAGGGCACATCCTACGAGCAGTACTTC. Its translation is CATSEGTSYEQYF.

This clone was counted between two and nine times. This chain uses TRBV5-3 with TRBJ2-7; 9 nucleotides line up with TRBD1. TRBV5-3 is given ORF status, its function remaining uncertain. The CDR3 consists of 17 residues. After removal of 4 bases from V and 2 bases from J, the junction contained 13 bases not matched to a gene. CDR3 loop: CARSLVPGQGFTYEQYF. As DNA, the CDR3 is TGTGCCAGAAGCCTCGTCCCGGGACAGGGTTTTACCTACGAGCAGTACTTC.

This clone was recorded a few times. This chain connects TRBV28 to TRBJ1-6; no firm D call. The CDR3 is made up of 13 amino acids. Germline assignment: CDR1 MDHEN and CDR2 SYDVKM. The V gene lost 7 bases and the J gene lost 8 bases, with 12 bases spanning the gap. In nucleotides, the CDR3 is TGTGCCAGCATTGGGAGGGTTTATTCACCCCTCCACTTT. Translated, it gives CASIGRVYSPLHF.

V is TRBV2 and J is TRBJ1-6; 9 positions agree with TRBD1. The CDR3 contains 14 residues. After removal of 6 bases from V and 9 bases from J, the junction contained 6 bases not matched to a gene. From germline, CDR1 is SNHLY and CDR2 FYNNEI. The CDR3 DNA sequence: TGTGCCAGCAGACTTATGGACAGGGGTTCACCCCTCCACTTT. Translating gives CASRLMDRGSPLHF.

The chain has TRBV5-1 and TRBJ1-4; D ambiguous. The germline V and J ends were trimmed by 0 bases and 8 bases, with 14 bases remaining between them. Germline CDR1 and CDR2: SGHRS and YFSETQ. The CDR3 sequence is 15 residues long. Here the CDR3 reads CASSLVEGADEKLFF. The CDR3 nucleotides are TGCGCCAGCAGCTTGGTAGAGGGCGCGGACGAAAAACTGTTTTTT.